The T cell receptor (beta chain) under discussion was sequenced for a study of cytotoxic CD8 clonotypes in ibrutinib-treated CLL. Points from the study as a whole: Having risen at ibrutinib response, clonality had fallen back toward baseline by progression.

Assay used: immunoSEQ multiplex PCR; TCRdb lists only in-frame clones, some missing. This sample has over 120,000 clones, with about 75% found just once. As for this clone: Its antigen is not known. It is likely a read error, because the conserved phenylalanine at the end of the CDR3 is missing. The DNA is omitted, as the CDR3 cannot be located on it reliably, and the CDR3 follows TCRdb's listing.

From germline, CDR1 is MNHNY and CDR2 SVGAGI (reference sequence). The length of the CDR3 is 15 amino acids, counting both ends. The specimen was PBMCs, collected after 24 months of ibrutinib treatment. The TCR originated in a human donor with chronic lymphocytic leukemia. The rearrangement joins TRBV6-6 to TRBJ1-2; whether TRBD1, the table's D call, matches the DNA was not checked. The chain's CDR3 is CASSYTTGTGGPATL.